These 3 T cell receptor beta chains share one sample of origin, sequenced in a study of tumor-infiltrating lymphocytes in localized non-small cell lung cancer. Here immunoSEQ multiplex PCR was the method, and the copy in TCRdb shows in-frame clones only, minus some. The table includes around 10,000 clones, 60% detected once. Material: uninvolved lung tissue not adjacent to the tumor. These receptors all stem from a human donor with non-small cell lung cancer.

V and J are TRBV18 and TRBJ2-2; TRBD1 matches 11 bases. Germline V lookup: CDR1 KGHSH, CDR2 LQKENI. V lost 8 bases to trimming and J lost 4 bases; unmatched junction nucleotides: 9. This CDR3 is built from 16 residues. The CDR3 DNA reads TGTGCCAGCGGCCGTTCGGGACAGGGGGGCACCGGGGAGCTGTTTTTT. It yields the protein CASGRSGQGGTGELFF.

This clone was seen a single time. The chain uses TRBV11-2 and TRBJ1-2; possible D gene TRBD1, 5 bases. V was shortened by 5 bases and J by 4 bases, with 17 bases between the two germline ends. Germline V gene data show CDR1 as SGHAT and CDR2 as FQNNGV. The CDR3 runs to 15 residues. The CDR3 sequence: CASSPTGNLLYGYTF. CDR3 in DNA: TGTGCCAGCAGCCCCACAGGAAATCTTCTCTATGGCTACACCTTC.

By frequency in the sample, this clone is medium-sized. This rearrangement joins TRBV14 to TRBJ1-3; a possible D gene is TRBD1 (6 bases). Trimming took off 4 bases at V and 4 bases at J, with 11 bases between the two ends. This CDR3 region has 14 residues. Per the germline V gene, CDR1 is SGHDN and CDR2 is FVKESK. CDR3 sequence: CASSPQGRGNTIYF. CDR3 nucleotide sequence: TGTGCCAGCAGCCCCCAGGGGAGGGGAAACACCATATATTTT.